The sequence of this TCR beta chain was determined in a study of shared clonotypes between healthy human individuals. Naive CD8 cells comprised CD45RO-negative, CCR7-positively selected cells, excluding terminally differentiated effector memory CD45RA+ cells. Assay used: immunoSEQ multiplex PCR; TCRdb lists only in-frame clones, some missing. The sample contains roughly 770,000 clones, about 96% of which appear only once. V shed 3 bases and J shed 6 bases, with 7 bases lying between them. Per germline, CDR1 SGDLS and CDR2 YYNGEE. The CDR3 runs 12 residues. The rearrangement joins TRBV9 to TRBJ2-4; D unclear. The TCR sequence derives from a man in his thirties or forties in good health. Source material: naive CD8+ T cells sorted from blood. CDR3 bases: TGTGCCAGCAGCGATGACCGAAACATTCAGTACTTC. This gives the protein CASSDDRNIQYF.